The 29 T cell receptor beta chains presented below share a single source sample, sequenced in a study of long-term antiretroviral therapy in people with HIV. Sequencing relied on immunoSEQ assay v3.0, run at survey level. Data came from immunoSEQ multiplex PCR; TCRdb stores just in-frame clones and leaves some out. The table includes tens of thousands of clones, around 83% detected once. This specimen was unsorted PBMCs, taken 0.4 years after starting antiretroviral therapy. All receptors come from a man aged 50 to 60 with HIV.

This chain joins TRBV10-3 and TRBJ2-3; the D gene is possibly TRBD2 (5 bases). Looked up from germline, CDR1 is ENHRY and CDR2 is SYGVKD. Trimming took off 3 bases at V and 0 bases at J, with 10 bases between the two ends. This CDR3 has 15 amino acids. The chain's CDR3 is CAISEEEASTDTQYF. The CDR3 DNA is TGTGCCATCAGTGAAGAGGAGGCTAGCACAGATACGCAGTATTTT.

The sample holds a few counts of this clone. The CDR3 coding sequence is TGTGCCAGCAGCCTACCGGGGCACACCCATGGCTACACCTTC. It is translated as CASSLPGHTHGYTF. The V and J genes are TRBV7-3 and TRBJ1-2; a weak D match, TRBD1 (5 bases). Trimming shortened V by 5 bases and J by 6 bases, and 16 bases separated the two germline ends. CDR1 is SGHTA, CDR2 FQGTGA, per germline. The CDR3 is made up of 14 amino acids.

The J gene is TRBJ1-1, the V gene TRBV29-1; D remains unclear. The CDR3 sequence is 17 residues long. Trimming took 6 bases from V and 0 from J, leaving 23 bases between them. CDR1 SQVTM and CDR2 ANQGSEA come from the germline V gene. The CDR3 sequence: CSVLERAPRTLNTEAFF. Written as DNA, the CDR3 is TGCAGCGTCCTTGAAAGAGCACCTCGGACCCTGAACACTGAAGCTTTCTTT.

This chain links TRBV5-3 with TRBJ1-2; weak D call: TRBD1 (6 bases). TRBV5-3 counts as an open reading frame of uncertain function. CDR3 length: 14 residues. Trimming took off 4 bases at V and 2 bases at J, with 12 bases between the two ends. The CDR3 nucleotides are TGTGCCAGAAGCCCCCCGAGGGGGAACTATGGCTACACCTTC. This gives the protein CARSPPRGNYGYTF.

The rearrangement links TRBV7-9 to TRBJ1-1, with D possibly matching TRBD1 (5 bases). CDR1 SEHNR and CDR2 FQNEAQ come from the germline V gene (reference sequence). The germline V and J ends were trimmed by 3 bases and 3 bases, with 11 bases remaining between them. This CDR3 is 14 amino acids long. This CDR3 is CASSFGGRDTEAFF. The CDR3 nucleotides are TGTGCCAGCAGCTTTGGGGGAAGGGACACTGAAGCTTTCTTT.

This clone is medium-sized by share. The rearrangement joins TRBV19 to TRBJ1-5, with no clear D. This CDR3 is built from 14 residues. Germline V gene lookup returns CDR1 LNHDA and CDR2 SQIVND (reference sequence). V was cut by 4 bases and J by 6 bases, with 13 bases left in between. The CDR3 is CASSTDEMGQPQHF. CDR3 DNA: TGTGCCAGTAGTACAGATGAGATGGGTCAGCCCCAGCATTTT.

The CDR3 sequence is CAWDGQGVTGELFF. CDR3 nucleotide sequence: TGTGCCTGGGACGGACAGGGGGTCACCGGGGAGCTGTTTTTT. The V gene is TRBV30, the J gene TRBJ2-2; 10 nucleotides agree with TRBD1. Germline CDR1 and CDR2: GTSNPN and SVGIG (reference sequence). The CDR3 is 14 amino acids. V lost 5 bases and J lost 4; bases outside the gene matches: 4.

This rearrangement joins TRBV7-9 to TRBJ1-4; D is ambiguous. Germline CDR1 is SEHNR and CDR2 is FQNEAQ (reference sequence). Between the trimmed V and J ends, which lost 5 bases and 3 bases, there was a span of 13 bases. This CDR3 region has 15 residues. DNA of the CDR3: TGTGCCAGCAGCCCCCCCGGACGGCCTAATGAAAAACTGTTTTTT. This codes for CASSPPGRPNEKLFF.

CDR3 residues: CASSFRKNTEAFF. The DNA of the CDR3 is TGTGCCAGCAGCTTTAGAAAGAACACTGAAGCTTTCTTT. The rearrangement links TRBV5-6 to TRBJ1-1, with D hard to call. Trimming cost V 2 bases and J 1 base, with 6 bases left between them. Germline V gives CDR1 SGHDT, CDR2 YYEEEE. The CDR3 extends over 13 amino acids.

The chain employs TRBV4-3 and TRBJ2-7, with 9 bases fitting TRBD1. The CDR3 contains 14 residues. V was pared by 4 bases and J by 2 bases, with 3 bases of the junction left unmatched. Per the germline V gene, CDR1 is LGHNA and CDR2 is YSLEER. The CDR3: CASSPGQGTYEQYF. The CDR3 DNA is TGCGCCAGCAGCCCGGGACAGGGCACCTACGAGCAGTACTTC.

The V call is TRBV20-1, the J call TRBJ1-1; D is unclear. The CDR3 loop spans 11 amino acids. The V and J ends lost 6 bases and 7 bases respectively, with 12 bases between them. Looked up from germline, CDR1 is DFQATT and CDR2 is SNEGSKA (reference sequence). The CDR3 DNA reads TGCAGTGCCCCTCTAGCAGATGAAGCTTTCTTT. This sequence encodes CSAPLADEAFF.

V gene TRBV30 combines with J gene TRBJ1-4; possibly TRBD1 for D (5 bases). CDR1 and CDR2 from the germline V gene are GTSNPN and SVGIG (reference sequence). The CDR3 is 15 amino acids. V lost 2 bases and J lost 4, with 14 bases in between. The CDR3: CAWSMKAGSNEKLFF. The CDR3 region has the DNA TGTGCCTGGAGTATGAAAGCAGGGAGTAATGAAAAACTGTTTTTT.

The rearrangement uses TRBV4-1 and TRBJ2-7, with 7 bases matching TRBD1. CDR3 size: 15 residues. With 2 bases clipped from V and 2 bases from J, the junction kept 6 bases outside the gene matches. Germline loops: CDR1 MGHRA, CDR2 YSYEKL. The CDR3 spells CASSQIDRVTYEQYF. CDR3 in DNA: TGCGCCAGCAGCCAAATAGACAGGGTAACCTACGAGCAGTACTTC.

This clone appeared a few times. The chain links TRBV2 to TRBJ2-1; the match to TRBD1 covers 9 bases. CDR1 is SNHLY, CDR2 FYNNEI, per germline. The CDR3 loop spans 15 amino acids. The V gene end was trimmed by 7 bases and the J gene end by 5 bases; junction bases not matched to a gene: 9. DNA for the CDR3: TGTGCCAGCACCGATTCGACAGGGGGGAACAATGAGCAGTTCTTC. Its translation: CASTDSTGGNNEQFF.

V is TRBV6-5 and J is TRBJ2-1; 7 nucleotides line up with TRBD1. Germline trimming cut 2 bases from V and 8 bases from J; bases unmatched to any gene: 12. The CDR3 is 16 residues long. Germline V gives CDR1 MNHEY, CDR2 SVGAGI. The CDR3 is CASSYAIPRQGYEQFF. CDR3 DNA sequence: TGTGCCAGCAGTTACGCCATCCCACGACAGGGCTATGAGCAGTTCTTC.

This chain joins TRBV6-6 and TRBJ1-1; D unclear. The germline V and J ends were trimmed by 2 bases and 1 base, with 2 bases remaining between them. The CDR3 length is 12 residues. Germline CDR1 is MNHNY and CDR2 is SVGAGI (reference sequence). The CDR3 sequence is CASSYANTEAFF. For the CDR3, the DNA is TGTGCCAGCAGTTACGCGAACACTGAAGCTTTCTTT.

The rearrangement links TRBV2 to TRBJ2-1; no definite D call. Trimming pared 6 bases from V and 7 bases from J, leaving 13 bases between. CDR1 and CDR2 from the germline V gene are SNHLY and FYNNEI. The CDR3 is 13 amino acids. CDR3: CASSWGIGNEQFF. The CDR3 bases are TGTGCCAGCAGCTGGGGTATTGGGAATGAGCAGTTCTTC. Together with reference TRBV2 and TRBJ2-1, the CDR3 gives the full variable domain: EPEVTQTPSHQVTQMGQEVILRCVPISNHLYFYWYRQILGQKVEFLVSFYNNEISEKSEIFDDQFSVERPDGSNFTLKIRSTKLEDSAMYFCASSWGIGNEQFFGPGTRLTVL.

This chain joins TRBV11-2 and TRBJ1-3; D ambiguous. There are 15 residues in the CDR3. The germline V and J ends were trimmed by 5 bases and 0 bases, with 11 bases remaining between them. Germline CDR1 SGHAT, CDR2 FQNNGV. The CDR3 nucleotides read TGTGCCAGCAGCGGGCTGCGGAGCTCTGGAAACACCATATATTTT. This sequence encodes CASSGLRSSGNTIYF.

The rearrangement joins TRBV19 to TRBJ1-4; 7 nucleotides line up with TRBD1. Looked up from germline, CDR1 is LNHDA and CDR2 is SQIVND (reference sequence). The V segment lost 6 bases and the J segment 4 bases; nucleotides outside the gene matches: 5. This CDR3 spans 14 amino acids. The CDR3 loop reads CASSRDRGNEKLFF. For the CDR3, the DNA is TGTGCCAGTAGCCGGGACAGAGGTAATGAAAAACTGTTTTTT.

Comments on this clone: An end of the junction does not agree with germline; a read error may underlie this. V usage is TRBV7-9 and J usage is TRBJ1-2; 7 positions match TRBD1. CDR3 length: 16 amino acids. Germline V gene data show CDR1 as SEHNR and CDR2 as FQNEAQ (reference sequence). CDR3 sequence (DNA): TGTGCCAGCAGCCTAGCCCGGGGGACAGCTAACTATGGCTACACCTTC. Residues: CASSLARGTANYGYTF.

The chain links TRBV5-1 to TRBJ1-3; 9 bases are shared with TRBD1. The J segment lost 8 bases and the V segment lost 5 bases, leaving 8 bases of the junction unmatched. CDR1 and CDR2 (germline): SGHRS, YFSETQ. The CDR3 is made up of 14 amino acids. CDR3 amino acids: CASRATGGADTIYF. As DNA, the CDR3 is TGCGCCAGCAGGGCCACAGGGGGCGCGGACACCATATATTTT.

The chain combines TRBV18 with TRBJ2-5, with D possibly TRBD2 on 5 matching bases. V lost 3 bases, J lost 4 bases, and 12 bases lay in between. The CDR3 covers 14 residues. Germline V CDR1 and CDR2: KGHSH, LQKENI. CDR3: CASSPVPGGETQYF. For the CDR3, the DNA is TGTGCCAGCTCACCTGTCCCAGGAGGAGAGACCCAGTACTTC.

CDR3 loop: CASRIQGSGNTIYF. CDR3 nucleotides: TGTGCCAGCAGGATACAGGGTTCGGGAAACACCATATATTTT. The chain employs TRBV5-6 and TRBJ1-3, with D tentatively TRBD1 (6 bases). V gave up 5 bases and J gave up 4 bases, with 13 bases separating them. This CDR3 is built from 14 residues. The germline V gene encodes CDR1 SGHDT and CDR2 YYEEEE.

The chain has TRBV2 and TRBJ2-1, with 10 bases fitting TRBD2. The germline V gene encodes CDR1 SNHLY and CDR2 FYNNEI. The CDR3 totals 12 residues. The trim removed 9 bases at V and 10 bases at J, leaving 6 bases unmatched. CDR3 coding DNA: TGTGCCAGTAGCGGGGGGCCGGGGGAGCAGTTCTTC. This translates into CASSGGPGEQFF. Based on the CDR3 plus reference TRBV2 and TRBJ2-1, the full variable domain is EPEVTQTPSHQVTQMGQEVILRCVPISNHLYFYWYRQILGQKVEFLVSFYNNEISEKSEIFDDQFSVERPDGSNFTLKIRSTKLEDSAMYFCASSGGPGEQFFGPGTRLTVL.

The chain recombines TRBV4-1 with TRBJ2-3; 11 bases match TRBD2. V lost 3 bases, J lost 0 bases, and 8 bases stayed unmatched. CDR3 length equals 18 residues. Germline V gene sequence: CDR1 MGHRA, CDR2 YSYEKL. The CDR3 protein is CASSQLAGGRPSTDTQYF. The CDR3 DNA is TGCGCCAGCAGCCAGCTAGCGGGGGGCCGTCCTAGCACAGATACGCAGTATTTT.

The rearrangement joins TRBV30 to TRBJ1-4; D unresolved. CDR1 GTSNPN and CDR2 SVGIG come from the germline V gene (reference sequence). Trimming cost V 2 bases and J 5 bases, with 9 bases left between them. The length of the CDR3 is 13 residues. CDR3 amino acids: CAWSSGPNEKLFF. The CDR3 DNA sequence: TGTGCCTGGAGTTCAGGCCCAAATGAAAAACTGTTTTTT. Based on the CDR3 plus reference TRBV30 and TRBJ1-4, the full variable domain is SQTIHQWPATLVQPVGSPLSLECTVEGTSNPNLYWYRQAAGRGLQLLFYSVGIGQISSEVPQNLSASRPQDRQFILSSKKLLLSDSGFYLCAWSSGPNEKLFFGSGTQLSVL.

This clone is a singleton in its sample. The chain joins TRBV30 to TRBJ1-1; D is uncertain. Germline V gene data show CDR1 as GTSNPN and CDR2 as SVGIG (reference sequence). Trimming stripped 2 bases from V and 5 bases from J, with 9 bases between. The length of the CDR3 is 12 residues. The CDR3 here is CAWSTGRTEAFF. The DNA for the CDR3 is TGTGCCTGGAGTACCGGGAGAACTGAAGCTTTCTTT.

The V and J genes are TRBV25-1 and TRBJ1-1; TRBD1 aligns across 10 bases. With V trimmed by 6 bases and J by 5 bases, 6 bases remained unmatched. Per germline, CDR1 MGHDK and CDR2 SYGVNS. CDR3 length equals 14 residues. CDR3 nucleotide sequence: TGTGCCAGCAGCCCCGGGACAGGGGTGACTGAAGCTTTCTTT. This gives the protein CASSPGTGVTEAFF. The full variable domain, with the rest looked up from reference TRBV25-1 and TRBJ1-1, is EADIYQTPRYLVIGTGKKITLECSQTMGHDKMYWYQQDPGMELHLIHYSYGVNSTEKGDLSSESTVSRIRTEHFPLTLESARPSHTSQYLCASSPGTGVTEAFFGQGTRLTVV.

This chain connects TRBV5-5 to TRBJ2-7; 7 bases align to TRBD1. The CDR3 loop spans 14 amino acids. Germline V gene sequence: CDR1 SGHKS, CDR2 YYEKEE (reference sequence). Germline trimming cut 4 bases from V and 0 bases from J; bases unmatched to any gene: 4. CDR3: CASSPGQDSYEQYF. DNA of the CDR3: TGTGCCAGCAGCCCCGGACAGGACTCCTACGAGCAGTACTTC.